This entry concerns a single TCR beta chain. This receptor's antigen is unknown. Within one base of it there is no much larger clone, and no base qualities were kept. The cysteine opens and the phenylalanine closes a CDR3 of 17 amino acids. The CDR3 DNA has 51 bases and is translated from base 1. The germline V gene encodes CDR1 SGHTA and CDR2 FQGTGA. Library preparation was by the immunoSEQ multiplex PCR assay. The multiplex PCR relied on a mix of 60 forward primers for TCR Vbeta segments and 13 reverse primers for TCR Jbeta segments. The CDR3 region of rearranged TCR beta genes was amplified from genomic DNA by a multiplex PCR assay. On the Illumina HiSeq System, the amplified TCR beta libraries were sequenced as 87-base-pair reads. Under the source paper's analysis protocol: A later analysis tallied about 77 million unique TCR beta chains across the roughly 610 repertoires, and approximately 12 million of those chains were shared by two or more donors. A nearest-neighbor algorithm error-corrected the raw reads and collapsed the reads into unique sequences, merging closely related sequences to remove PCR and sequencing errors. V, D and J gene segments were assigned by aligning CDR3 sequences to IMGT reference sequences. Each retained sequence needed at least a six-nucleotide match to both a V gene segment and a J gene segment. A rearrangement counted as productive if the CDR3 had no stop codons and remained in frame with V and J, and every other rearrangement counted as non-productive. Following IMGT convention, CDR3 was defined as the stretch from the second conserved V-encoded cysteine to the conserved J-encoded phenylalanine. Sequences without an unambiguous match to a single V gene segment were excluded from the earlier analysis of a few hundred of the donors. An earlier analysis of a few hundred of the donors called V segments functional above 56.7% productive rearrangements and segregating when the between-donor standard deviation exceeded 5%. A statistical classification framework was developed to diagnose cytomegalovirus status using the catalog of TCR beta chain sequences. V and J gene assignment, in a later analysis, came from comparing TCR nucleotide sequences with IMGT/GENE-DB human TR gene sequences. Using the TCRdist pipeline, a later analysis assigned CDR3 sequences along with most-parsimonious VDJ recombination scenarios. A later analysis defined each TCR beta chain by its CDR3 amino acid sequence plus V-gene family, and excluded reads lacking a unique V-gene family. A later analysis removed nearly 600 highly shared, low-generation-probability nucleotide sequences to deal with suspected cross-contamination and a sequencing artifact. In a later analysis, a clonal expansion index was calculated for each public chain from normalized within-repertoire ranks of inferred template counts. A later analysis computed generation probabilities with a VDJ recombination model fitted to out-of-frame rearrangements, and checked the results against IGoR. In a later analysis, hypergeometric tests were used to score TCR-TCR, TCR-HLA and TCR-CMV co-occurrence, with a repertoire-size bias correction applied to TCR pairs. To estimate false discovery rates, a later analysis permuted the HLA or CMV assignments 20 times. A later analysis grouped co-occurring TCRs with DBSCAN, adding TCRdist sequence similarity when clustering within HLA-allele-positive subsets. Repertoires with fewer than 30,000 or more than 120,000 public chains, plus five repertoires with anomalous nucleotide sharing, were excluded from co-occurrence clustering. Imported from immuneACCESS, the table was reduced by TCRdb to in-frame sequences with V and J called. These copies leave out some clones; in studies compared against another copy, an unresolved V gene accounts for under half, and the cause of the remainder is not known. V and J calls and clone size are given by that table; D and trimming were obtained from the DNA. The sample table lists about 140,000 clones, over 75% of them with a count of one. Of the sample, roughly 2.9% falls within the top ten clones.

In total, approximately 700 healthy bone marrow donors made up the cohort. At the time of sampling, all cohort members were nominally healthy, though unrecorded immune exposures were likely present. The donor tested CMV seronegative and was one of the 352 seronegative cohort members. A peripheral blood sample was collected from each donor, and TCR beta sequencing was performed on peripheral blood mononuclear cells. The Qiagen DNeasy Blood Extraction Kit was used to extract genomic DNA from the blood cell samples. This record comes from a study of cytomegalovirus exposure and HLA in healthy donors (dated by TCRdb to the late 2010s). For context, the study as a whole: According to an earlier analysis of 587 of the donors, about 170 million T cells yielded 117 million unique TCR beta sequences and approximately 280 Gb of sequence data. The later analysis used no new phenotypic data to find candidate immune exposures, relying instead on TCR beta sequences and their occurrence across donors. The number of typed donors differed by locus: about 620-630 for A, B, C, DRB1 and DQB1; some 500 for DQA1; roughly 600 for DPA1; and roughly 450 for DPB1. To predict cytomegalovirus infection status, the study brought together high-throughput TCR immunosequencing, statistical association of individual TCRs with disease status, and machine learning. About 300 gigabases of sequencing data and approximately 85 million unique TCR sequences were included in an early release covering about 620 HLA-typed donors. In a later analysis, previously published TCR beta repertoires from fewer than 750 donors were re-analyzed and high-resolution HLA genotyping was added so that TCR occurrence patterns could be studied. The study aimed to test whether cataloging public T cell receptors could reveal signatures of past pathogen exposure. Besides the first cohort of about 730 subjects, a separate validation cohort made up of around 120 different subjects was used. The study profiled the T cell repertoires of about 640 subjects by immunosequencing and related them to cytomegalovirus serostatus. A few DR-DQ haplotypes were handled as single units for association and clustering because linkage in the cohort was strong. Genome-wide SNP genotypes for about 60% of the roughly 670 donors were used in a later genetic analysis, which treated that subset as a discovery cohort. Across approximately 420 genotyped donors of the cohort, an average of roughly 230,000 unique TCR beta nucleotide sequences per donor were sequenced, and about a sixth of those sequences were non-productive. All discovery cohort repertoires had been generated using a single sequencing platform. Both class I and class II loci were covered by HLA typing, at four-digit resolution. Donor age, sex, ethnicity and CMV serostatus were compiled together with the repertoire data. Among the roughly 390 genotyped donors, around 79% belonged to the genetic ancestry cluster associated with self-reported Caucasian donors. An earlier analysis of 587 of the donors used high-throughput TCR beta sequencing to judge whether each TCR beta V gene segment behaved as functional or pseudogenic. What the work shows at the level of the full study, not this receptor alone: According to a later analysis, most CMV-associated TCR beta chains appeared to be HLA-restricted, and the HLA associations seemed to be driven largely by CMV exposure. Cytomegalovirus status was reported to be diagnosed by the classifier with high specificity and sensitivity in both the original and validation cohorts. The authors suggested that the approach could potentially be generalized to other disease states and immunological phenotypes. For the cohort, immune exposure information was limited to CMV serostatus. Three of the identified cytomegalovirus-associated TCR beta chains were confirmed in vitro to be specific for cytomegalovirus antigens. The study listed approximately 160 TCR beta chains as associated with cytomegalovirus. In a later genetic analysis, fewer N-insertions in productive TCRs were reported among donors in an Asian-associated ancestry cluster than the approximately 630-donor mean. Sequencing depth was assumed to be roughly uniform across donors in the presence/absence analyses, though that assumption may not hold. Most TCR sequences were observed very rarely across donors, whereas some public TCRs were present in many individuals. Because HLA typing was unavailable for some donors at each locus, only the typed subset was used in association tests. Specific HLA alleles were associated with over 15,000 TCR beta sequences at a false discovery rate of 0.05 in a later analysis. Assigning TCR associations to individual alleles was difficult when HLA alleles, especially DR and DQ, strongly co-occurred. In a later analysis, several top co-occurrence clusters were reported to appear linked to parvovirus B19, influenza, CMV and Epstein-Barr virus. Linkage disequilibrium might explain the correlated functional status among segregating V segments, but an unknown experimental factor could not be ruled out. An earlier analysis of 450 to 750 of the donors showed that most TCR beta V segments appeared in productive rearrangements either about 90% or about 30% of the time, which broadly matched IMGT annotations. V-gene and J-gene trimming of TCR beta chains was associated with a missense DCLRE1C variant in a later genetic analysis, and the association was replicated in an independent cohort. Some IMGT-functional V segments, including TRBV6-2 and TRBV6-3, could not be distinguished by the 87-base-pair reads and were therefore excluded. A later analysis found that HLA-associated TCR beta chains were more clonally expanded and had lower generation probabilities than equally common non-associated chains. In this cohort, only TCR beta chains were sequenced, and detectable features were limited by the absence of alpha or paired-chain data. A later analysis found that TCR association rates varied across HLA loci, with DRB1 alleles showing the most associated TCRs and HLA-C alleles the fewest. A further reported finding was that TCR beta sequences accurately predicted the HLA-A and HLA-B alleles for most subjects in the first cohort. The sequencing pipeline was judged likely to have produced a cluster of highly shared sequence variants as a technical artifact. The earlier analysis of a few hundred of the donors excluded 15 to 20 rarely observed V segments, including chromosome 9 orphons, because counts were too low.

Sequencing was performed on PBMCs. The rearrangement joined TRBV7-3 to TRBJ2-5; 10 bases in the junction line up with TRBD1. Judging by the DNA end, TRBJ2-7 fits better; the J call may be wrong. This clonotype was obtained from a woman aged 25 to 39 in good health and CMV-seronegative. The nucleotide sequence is TGTGCCAGCAGCACCAAACCGGACAGGGGGGTCGCCTACGAGCAGTACTTC. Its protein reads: CASSTKPDRGVAYEQYF.